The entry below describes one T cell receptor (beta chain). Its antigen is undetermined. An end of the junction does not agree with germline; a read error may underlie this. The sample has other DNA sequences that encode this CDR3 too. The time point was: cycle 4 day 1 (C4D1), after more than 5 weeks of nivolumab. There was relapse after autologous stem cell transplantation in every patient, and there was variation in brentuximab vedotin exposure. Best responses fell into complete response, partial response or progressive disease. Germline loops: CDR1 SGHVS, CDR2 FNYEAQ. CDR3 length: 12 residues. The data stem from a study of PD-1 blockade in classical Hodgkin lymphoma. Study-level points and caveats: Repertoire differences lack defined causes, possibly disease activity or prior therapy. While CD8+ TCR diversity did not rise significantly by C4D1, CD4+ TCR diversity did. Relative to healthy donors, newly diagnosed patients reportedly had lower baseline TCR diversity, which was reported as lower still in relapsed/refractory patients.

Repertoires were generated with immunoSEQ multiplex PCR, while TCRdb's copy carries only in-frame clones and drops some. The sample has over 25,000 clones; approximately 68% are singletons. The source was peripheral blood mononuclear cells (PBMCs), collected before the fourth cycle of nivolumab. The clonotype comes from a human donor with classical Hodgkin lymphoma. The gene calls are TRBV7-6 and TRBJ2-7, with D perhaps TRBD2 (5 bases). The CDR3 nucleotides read TGTGCTAGCAGCCTCTCGGGGTCCGAGCAGTACTTC. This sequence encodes CASSLSGSEQYF. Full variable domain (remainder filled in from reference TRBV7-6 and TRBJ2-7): GAGVSQSPRYKVTKRGQDVALRCDPISGHVSLYWYRQALGQGPEFLTYFNYEAQQDKSGLPNDRFSAERPEGSISTLTIQRTEQRDSAMYRCASSLSGSEQYFGPGTRLTVT.